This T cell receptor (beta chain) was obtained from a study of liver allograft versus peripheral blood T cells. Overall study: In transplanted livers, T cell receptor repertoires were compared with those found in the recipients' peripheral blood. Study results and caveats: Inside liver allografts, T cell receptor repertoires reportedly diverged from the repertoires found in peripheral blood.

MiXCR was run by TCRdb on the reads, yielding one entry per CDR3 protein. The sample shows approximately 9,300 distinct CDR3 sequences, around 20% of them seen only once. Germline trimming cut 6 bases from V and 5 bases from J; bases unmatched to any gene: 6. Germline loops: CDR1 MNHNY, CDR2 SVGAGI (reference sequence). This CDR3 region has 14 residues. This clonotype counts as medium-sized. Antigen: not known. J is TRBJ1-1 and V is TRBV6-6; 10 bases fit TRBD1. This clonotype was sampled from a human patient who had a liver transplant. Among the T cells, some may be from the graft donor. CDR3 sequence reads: CASRPDRGRTEAFF. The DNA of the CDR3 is TGTGCCAGCAGACCCGACAGGGGGCGGACTGAAGCTTTCTTT.